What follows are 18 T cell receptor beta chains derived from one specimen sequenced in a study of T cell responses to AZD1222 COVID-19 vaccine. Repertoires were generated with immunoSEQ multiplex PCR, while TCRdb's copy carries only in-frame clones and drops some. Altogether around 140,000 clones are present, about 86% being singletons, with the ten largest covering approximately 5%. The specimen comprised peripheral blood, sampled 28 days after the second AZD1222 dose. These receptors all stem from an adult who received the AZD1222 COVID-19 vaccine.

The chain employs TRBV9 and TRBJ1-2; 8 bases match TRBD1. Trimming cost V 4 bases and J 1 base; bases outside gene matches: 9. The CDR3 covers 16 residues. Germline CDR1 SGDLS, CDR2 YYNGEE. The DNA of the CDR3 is TGTGCCAGCAGCCCCAGACCGGGACAGGTTAACTATGGCTACACCTTC. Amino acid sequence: CASSPRPGQVNYGYTF.

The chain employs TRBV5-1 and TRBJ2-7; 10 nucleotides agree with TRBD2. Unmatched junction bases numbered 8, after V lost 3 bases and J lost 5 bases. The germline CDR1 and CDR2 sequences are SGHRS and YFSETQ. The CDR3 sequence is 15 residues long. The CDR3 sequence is CASSSSLAGKNEQYF. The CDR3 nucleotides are TGCGCCAGCAGCTCCTCACTAGCGGGGAAGAACGAGCAGTACTTC.

This CDR3 reads CASSQGTTDTQYF. In DNA form, the CDR3 reads TGTGCCAGCAGCCAGGGGACAACAGATACGCAGTATTTT. The rearrangement joins TRBV11-2 to TRBJ2-3; maybe TRBD1 (6 bases). Germline lookup yields CDR1 SGHAT and CDR2 FQNNGV. V was clipped by 5 bases and J by 3 bases, with 9 bases between them. This CDR3 contains 13 residues.

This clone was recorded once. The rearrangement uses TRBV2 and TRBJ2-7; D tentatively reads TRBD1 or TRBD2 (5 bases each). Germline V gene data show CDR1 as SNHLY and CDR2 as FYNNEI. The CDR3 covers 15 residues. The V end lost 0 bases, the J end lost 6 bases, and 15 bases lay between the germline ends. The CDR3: CASSEAQGDSAEQYF. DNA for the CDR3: TGTGCCAGCAGTGAAGCCCAGGGAGATTCGGCCGAGCAGTACTTC.

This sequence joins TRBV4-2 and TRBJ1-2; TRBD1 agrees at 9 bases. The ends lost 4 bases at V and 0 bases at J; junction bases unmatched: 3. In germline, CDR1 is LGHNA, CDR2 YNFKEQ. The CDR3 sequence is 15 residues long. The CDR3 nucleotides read TGTGCCAGCAGCCCCGGACAGGGGTCTAACTATGGCTACACCTTC. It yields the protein CASSPGQGSNYGYTF.

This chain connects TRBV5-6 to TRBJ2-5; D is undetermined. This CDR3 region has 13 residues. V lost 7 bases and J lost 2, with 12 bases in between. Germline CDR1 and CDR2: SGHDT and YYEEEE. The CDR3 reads CASARIAQETQYF. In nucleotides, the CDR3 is TGTGCCAGCGCCCGGATAGCTCAAGAGACCCAGTACTTC. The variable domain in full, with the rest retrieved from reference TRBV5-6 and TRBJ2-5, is DAGVTQSPTHLIKTRGQQVTLRCSPKSGHDTVSWYQQALGQGPQFIFQYYEEEERQRGNFPDRFSGHQFPNYSSELNVNALLLGDSALYLCASARIAQETQYFGPGTRLLVL.

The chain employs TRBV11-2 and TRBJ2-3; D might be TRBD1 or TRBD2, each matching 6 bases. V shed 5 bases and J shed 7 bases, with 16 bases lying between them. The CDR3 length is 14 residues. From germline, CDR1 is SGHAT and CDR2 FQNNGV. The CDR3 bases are TGTGCCAGCAGCGAGACAGGCTGGGACTATACGCAGTATTTT. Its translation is CASSETGWDYTQYF.

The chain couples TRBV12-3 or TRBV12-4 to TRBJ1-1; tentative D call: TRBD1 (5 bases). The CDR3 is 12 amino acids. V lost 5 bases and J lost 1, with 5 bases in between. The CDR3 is CASSRGNTEAFF. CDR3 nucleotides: TGTGCCAGCAGTAGGGGGAACACTGAAGCTTTCTTT.

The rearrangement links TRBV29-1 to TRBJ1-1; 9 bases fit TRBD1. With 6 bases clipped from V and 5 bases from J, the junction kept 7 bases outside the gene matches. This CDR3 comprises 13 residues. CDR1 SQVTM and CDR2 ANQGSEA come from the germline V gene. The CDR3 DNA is TGCAGCGTGACCCAACAGGGGGCTACTGAAGCTTTCTTT. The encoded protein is CSVTQQGATEAFF.

CDR3 in DNA: TGTGCCAGCAGTGAACAGGGAGGTCAGGCAGATACGCAGTATTTT. Translation: CASSEQGGQADTQYF. The V call is TRBV6-1, the J call TRBJ2-3, with D tentatively TRBD2 (6 bases). The V end lost 2 bases, the J end lost 4 bases, and 13 bases lay between the germline ends. The CDR3 extends over 15 amino acids. CDR1 and CDR2 (germline): MNHNS, SASEGT.

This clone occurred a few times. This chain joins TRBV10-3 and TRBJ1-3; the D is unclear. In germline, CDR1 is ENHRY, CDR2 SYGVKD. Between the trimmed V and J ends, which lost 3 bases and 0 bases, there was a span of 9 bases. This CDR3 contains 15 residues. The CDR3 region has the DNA TGTGCCATCAGTGACGGACGGACCTCTGGAAACACCATATATTTT. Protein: CAISDGRTSGNTIYF.

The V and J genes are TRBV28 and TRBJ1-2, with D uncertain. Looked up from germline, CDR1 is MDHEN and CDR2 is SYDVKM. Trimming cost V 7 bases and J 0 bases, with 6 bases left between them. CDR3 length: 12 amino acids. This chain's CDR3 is CASTRSNYGYTF. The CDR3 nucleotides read TGTGCCAGCACCAGATCTAACTATGGCTACACCTTC.

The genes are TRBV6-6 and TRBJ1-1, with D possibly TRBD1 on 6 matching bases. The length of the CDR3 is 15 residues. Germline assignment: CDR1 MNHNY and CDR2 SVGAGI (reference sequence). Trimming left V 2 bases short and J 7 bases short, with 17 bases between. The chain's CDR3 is CASSYQTGGEGEAFF. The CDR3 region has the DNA TGTGCCAGCAGTTACCAGACAGGCGGCGAGGGTGAAGCTTTCTTT.

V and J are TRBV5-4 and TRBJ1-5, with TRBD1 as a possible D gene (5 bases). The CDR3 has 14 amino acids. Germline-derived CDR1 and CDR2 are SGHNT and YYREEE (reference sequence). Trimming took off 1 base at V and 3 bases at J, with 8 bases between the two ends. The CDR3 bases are TGTGCCAGCAGCTTGTCAGGGTCCAATCAGCCCCAGCATTTT. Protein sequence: CASSLSGSNQPQHF.

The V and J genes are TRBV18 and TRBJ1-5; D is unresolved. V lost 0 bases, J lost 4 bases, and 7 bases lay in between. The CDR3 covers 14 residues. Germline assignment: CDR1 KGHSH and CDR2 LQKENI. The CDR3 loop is CASSPPGLNQPQHF. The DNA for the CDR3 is TGTGCCAGCTCACCACCAGGTCTTAATCAGCCCCAGCATTTT.

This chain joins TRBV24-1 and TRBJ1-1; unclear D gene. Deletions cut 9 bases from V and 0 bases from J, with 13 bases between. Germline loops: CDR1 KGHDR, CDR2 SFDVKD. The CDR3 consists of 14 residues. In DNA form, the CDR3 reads TGTGCCACCTCGGAGGGCCCTATGAACACTGAAGCTTTCTTT. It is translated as CATSEGPMNTEAFF.

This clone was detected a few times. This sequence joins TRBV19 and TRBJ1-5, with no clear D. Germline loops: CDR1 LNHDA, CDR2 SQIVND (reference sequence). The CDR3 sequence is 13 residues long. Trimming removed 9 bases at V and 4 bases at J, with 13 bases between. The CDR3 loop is CASLDILNQPQHF. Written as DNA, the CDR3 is TGTGCCAGCCTCGATATTCTTAATCAGCCCCAGCATTTT.

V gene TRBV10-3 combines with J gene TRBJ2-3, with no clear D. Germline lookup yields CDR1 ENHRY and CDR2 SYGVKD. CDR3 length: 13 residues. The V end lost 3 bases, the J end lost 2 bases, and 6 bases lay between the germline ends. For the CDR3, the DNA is TGTGCCATCAGTGATCAGCCCACAGATACGCAGTATTTT. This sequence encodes CAISDQPTDTQYF.